This TCR beta chain was identified during a study of OX40 agonist ivuxolimab in advanced cancers. Assay: immunoSEQ multiplex PCR; the TCRdb copy retains only in-frame clones and omits some. Found here are approximately 79,000 clones, 85% to 95% of them singletons; the top ten hold roughly 20%. Germline CDR1 reads MGHRA; CDR2 reads YSYEKL. There are 15 residues in the CDR3. With 4 bases clipped from V and 6 bases from J, the junction kept 7 bases outside the gene matches. The chain combines TRBV4-1 with TRBJ2-3; the match to TRBD1 covers 10 bases. The source material was CD4+ or CD8+ T cells sorted from blood, sampled in a trial of the OX40 agonist ivuxolimab. The TCR was taken from an adult with an advanced solid tumor such as melanoma, head and neck, liver or kidney cancer. Written as DNA, the CDR3 is TGCGCCAGCAGCCGCCCGACAGGGGGCAGTGATACGCAGTATTTT. Residues: CASSRPTGGSDTQYF.